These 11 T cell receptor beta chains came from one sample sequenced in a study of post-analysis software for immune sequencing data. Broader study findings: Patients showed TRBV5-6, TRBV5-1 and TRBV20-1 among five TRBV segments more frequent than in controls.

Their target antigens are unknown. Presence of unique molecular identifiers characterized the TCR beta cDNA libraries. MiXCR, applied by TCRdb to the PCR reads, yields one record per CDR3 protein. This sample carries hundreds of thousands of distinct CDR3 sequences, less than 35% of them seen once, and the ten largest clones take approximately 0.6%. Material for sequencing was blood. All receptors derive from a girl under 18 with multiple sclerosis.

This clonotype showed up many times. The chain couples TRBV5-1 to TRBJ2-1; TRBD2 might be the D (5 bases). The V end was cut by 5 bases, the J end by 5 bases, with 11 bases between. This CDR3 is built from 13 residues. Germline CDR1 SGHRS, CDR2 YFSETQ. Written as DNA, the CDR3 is TGCGCCAGCAGATACGCCGGGAACAATGAGCAGTTCTTC. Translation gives CASRYAGNNEQFF.

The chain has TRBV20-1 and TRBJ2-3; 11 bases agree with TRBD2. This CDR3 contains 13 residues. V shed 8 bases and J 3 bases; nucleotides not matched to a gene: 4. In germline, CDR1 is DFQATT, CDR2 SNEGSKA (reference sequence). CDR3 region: CSIAGGRTDTQYF. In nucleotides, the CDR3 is TGCAGTATAGCGGGAGGGAGGACAGATACGCAGTATTTT.

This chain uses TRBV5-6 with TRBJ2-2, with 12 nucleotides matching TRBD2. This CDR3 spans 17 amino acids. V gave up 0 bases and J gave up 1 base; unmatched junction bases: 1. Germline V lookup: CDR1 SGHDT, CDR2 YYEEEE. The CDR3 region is CASSLVGLAGNTGELFF. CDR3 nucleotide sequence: TGTGCCAGCAGCTTGGTGGGACTAGCGGGGAACACCGGGGAGCTGTTTTTT. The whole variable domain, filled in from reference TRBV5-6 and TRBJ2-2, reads DAGVTQSPTHLIKTRGQQVTLRCSPKSGHDTVSWYQQALGQGPQFIFQYYEEEERQRGNFPDRFSGHQFPNYSSELNVNALLLGDSALYLCASSLVGLAGNTGELFFGEGSRLTVL.

CDR3 nucleotides: TGTGCCATCAGTGAGTCCGCTGAAGAGACCCAGTACTTC. This translates into CAISESAEETQYF. The chain is built from TRBV10-3 and TRBJ2-7, with unresolved D. TRBJ2-5 matches the DNA end more closely, so the J call is doubtful. The CDR3 is 13 residues long. Germline V gene lookup returns CDR1 ENHRY and CDR2 SYGVKD.

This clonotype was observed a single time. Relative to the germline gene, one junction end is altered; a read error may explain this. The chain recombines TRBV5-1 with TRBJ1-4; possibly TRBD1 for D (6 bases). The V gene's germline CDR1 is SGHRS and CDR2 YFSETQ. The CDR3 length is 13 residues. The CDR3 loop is CASSRDTNEKLLF. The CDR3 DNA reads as TGCGCCAGCAGCCGGGACACTAATGAAAAACTGTTATTT.

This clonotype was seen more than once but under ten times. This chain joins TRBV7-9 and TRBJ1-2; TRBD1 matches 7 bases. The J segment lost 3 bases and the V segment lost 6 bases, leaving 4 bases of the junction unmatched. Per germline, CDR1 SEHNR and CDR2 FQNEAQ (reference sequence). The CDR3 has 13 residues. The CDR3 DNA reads TGTGCCAGCAGACGAGACAGGGACTATGGCTACACCTTC. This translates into CASRRDRDYGYTF.

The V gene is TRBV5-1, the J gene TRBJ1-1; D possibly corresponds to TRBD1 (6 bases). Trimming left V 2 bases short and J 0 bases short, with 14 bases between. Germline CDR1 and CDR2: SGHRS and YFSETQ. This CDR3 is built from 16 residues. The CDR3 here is CASSLDHRVMNTEAFF. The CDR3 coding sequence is TGCGCCAGCAGCTTAGACCACAGGGTGATGAACACTGAAGCTTTCTTT.

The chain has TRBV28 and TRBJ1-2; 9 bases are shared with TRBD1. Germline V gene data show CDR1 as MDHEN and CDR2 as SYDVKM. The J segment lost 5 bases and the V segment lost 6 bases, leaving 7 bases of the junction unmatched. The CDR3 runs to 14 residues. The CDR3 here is CASSLDRGWYGYTF. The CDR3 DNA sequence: TGTGCCAGCAGCCTGGACAGGGGTTGGTATGGCTACACCTTC.

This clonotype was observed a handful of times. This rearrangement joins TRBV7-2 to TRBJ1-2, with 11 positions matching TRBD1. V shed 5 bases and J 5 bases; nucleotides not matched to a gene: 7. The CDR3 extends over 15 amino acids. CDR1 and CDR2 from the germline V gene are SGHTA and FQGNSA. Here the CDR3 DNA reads TGTGCCAGCAGCCGGGACAGGGGGGAAAGGTATGGCTACACCTTC. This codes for CASSRDRGERYGYTF. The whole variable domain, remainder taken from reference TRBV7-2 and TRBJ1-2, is GAGVSQSPSNKVTEKGKDVELRCDPISGHTALYWYRQSLGQGLEFLIYFQGNSAPDKSGLPSDRFSAERTGGSVSTLTIQRTQQEDSAVYLCASSRDRGERYGYTFGSGTRLTVV.

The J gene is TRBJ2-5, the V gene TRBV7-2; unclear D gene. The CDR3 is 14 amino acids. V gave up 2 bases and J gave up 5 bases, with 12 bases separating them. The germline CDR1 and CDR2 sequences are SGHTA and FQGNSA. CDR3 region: CASSLNGMQETQYF. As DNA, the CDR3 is TGTGCCAGCAGCTTAAATGGGATGCAGGAGACCCAGTACTTC.

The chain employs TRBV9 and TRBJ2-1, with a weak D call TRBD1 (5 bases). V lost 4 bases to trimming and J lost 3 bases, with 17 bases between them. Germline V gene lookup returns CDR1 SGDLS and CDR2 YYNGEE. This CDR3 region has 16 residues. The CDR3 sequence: CASSPPFGHYYNEQFF. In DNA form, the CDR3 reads TGTGCCAGCAGCCCCCCGTTTGGACACTACTACAATGAGCAGTTCTTC.